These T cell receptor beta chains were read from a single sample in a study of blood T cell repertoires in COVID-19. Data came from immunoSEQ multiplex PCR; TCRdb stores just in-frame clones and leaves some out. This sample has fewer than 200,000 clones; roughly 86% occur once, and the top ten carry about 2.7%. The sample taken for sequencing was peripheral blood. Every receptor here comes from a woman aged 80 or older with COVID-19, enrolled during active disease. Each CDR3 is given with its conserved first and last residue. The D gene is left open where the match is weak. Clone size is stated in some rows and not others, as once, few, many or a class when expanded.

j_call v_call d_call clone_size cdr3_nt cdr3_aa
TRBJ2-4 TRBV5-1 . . TGCGCCAGCAGCTTTGGGGAGTACGACAAAAACATTCAGTACTTC CASSFGEYDKNIQYF
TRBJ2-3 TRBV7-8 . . TGTGCCAGCAGCCGAGGGCTGGATACGCAGTATTTT CASSRGLDTQYF
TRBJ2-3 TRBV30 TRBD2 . TGTGCCTGGGCTCTAGCGGGGGGCACAGATACGCAGTATTTT CAWALAGGTDTQYF
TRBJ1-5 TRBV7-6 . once TGTGCCAGCAGCTCCGGGGTCTTAAATCAGCCCCAGCATTTT CASSSGVLNQPQHF
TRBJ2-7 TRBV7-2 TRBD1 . TGTGCCAGCACCCGGACAGGGATGTACGAGCAGTACTTC CASTRTGMYEQYF
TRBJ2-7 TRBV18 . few TGTGCCAGCTCAGCCACAGGGTCCACCTACGAGCAGTACTTC CASSATGSTYEQYF
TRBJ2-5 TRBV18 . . TGTGCCAGCTCACCAATTTACGGTGGAGAGACCCAGTACTTC CASSPIYGGETQYF
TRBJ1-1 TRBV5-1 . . TGCGCCAGCAGCTTATGGCCGAAGAACACTGAAGCTTTCTTT CASSLWPKNTEAFF
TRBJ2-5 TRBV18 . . TGTGCCAGCTCCGGGGGTCAAGAGACCCAGTACTTC CASSGGQETQYF
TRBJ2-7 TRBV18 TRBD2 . TGTGCCAGCTCAATGACTAGCGGTGGCTACGAGCAGTACTTC CASSMTSGGYEQYF
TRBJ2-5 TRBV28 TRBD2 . TGTGCCAGCAGTATCCCGGGACTAGGGGGGGTAGAGACCCAGTACTTC CASSIPGLGGVETQYF
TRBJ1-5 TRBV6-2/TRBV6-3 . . TGTGCCAGCAGTTACGAGGTAGGGGGGCCCCAGCATTTT CASSYEVGGPQHF
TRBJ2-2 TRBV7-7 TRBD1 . TGTGCTAGCAGCCTCCGGGACAGGGCTGGCACCGGGGAGCTGTTTTTT CASSLRDRAGTGELFF
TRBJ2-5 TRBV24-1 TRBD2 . TGTGCCACCAGTGAGCCTAGCGGGAGGAGGGAGACCCAGTACTTC CATSEPSGRRETQYF
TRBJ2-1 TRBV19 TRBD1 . TGTGCCAGTAGAGCCCTGGGACAGATCACCTACAATGAGCAGTTCTTC CASRALGQITYNEQFF
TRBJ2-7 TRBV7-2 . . TGTGCCAGCAGCGTAAACAGGGAAACCTACGAGCAGTACTTC CASSVNRETYEQYF
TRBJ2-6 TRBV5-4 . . TGTGCCAGCAGCTTGGACCCCGGCTCTGGGGCCAACGTCCTGACTTTC CASSLDPGSGANVLTF
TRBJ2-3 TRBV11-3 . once TGTGCCAGCAGCAACGGACAGCCAGATACGCAGTATTTT CASSNGQPDTQYF
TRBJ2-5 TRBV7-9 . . TGTGCCAGCAGCTTGACAGGATCCGAGACCCAGTACTTC CASSLTGSETQYF
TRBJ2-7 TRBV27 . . TGTGCCAGCAGTTTATTTTTTCGTCAGGGGCACGAGCAGTACTTC CASSLFFRQGHEQYF
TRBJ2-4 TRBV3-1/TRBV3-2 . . TGTGCCAGCAGCCAAGAGATCACAGGGCCTTCCAAAAACATTCAGTACTTC CASSQEITGPSKNIQYF
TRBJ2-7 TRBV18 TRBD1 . TGTGCCAGCTCACACAGGACAGGGCTAGCCAACGAGCAGTACTTC CASSHRTGLANEQYF
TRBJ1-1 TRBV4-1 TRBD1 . TGCGCCAGCAGCCACAGTCAGGGGGGCACTGAAGCTTTCTTT CASSHSQGGTEAFF
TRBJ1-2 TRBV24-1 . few TGTGCCACCAGTGACAGGGGTTCTTTTGGCTACACCTTC CATSDRGSFGYTF
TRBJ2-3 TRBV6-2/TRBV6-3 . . TGTGCCAGCAGTGGGCGGACTGGCCTTAGGGGCACAGATACGCAGTATTTT CASSGRTGLRGTDTQYF
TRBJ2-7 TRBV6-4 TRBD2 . TGTGCCAGCAGCGGGACTAACCGTCAGAGCTACGAGCAGTACTTC CASSGTNRQSYEQYF
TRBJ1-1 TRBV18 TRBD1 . TGTGCCAGCTCACCCACAGGGGACGAAGCTTTCTTT CASSPTGDEAFF
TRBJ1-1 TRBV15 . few TGTGCCACCAGCAGAGCCTACGGGGGTAGCACTGAAGCTTTCTTT CATSRAYGGSTEAFF
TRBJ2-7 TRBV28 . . TGTGCCAGCAGTATTACGGGATACAGGGTCGAGCAGTACTTC CASSITGYRVEQYF
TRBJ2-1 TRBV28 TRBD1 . TGTGCCAGCAATGTATGGGGACAGAACTACAATGAGCAGTTCTTC CASNVWGQNYNEQFF
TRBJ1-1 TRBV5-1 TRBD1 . TGCGCCAGCAGCCCAGCCCCTCGGACAGGGGGCTCGTACACTGAAGCTTTCTTT CASSPAPRTGGSYTEAFF
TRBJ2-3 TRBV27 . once TGTGCCAGCAGTTGGCCTTCGGATACGCAGTATTTT CASSWPSDTQYF
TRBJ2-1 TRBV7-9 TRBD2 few TGTGCCAGCAGCTTGGGACTAGCGGGAGAGTCGTTCTTC CASSLGLAGESFF
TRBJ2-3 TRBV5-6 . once TGTGCCAGCAGCCAGGATACGTTCACAGATACGCAGTATTTT CASSQDTFTDTQYF
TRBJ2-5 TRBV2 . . TGTGCCAGCAGTGAAAGGCGGGCAGGGGAAGAGACCCAGTACTTC CASSERRAGEETQYF
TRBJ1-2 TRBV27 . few TGTGCCAGCAGTTTAGGCGGGGGAGGCTATGGCTACACCTTC CASSLGGGGYGYTF
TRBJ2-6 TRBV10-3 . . TGTGCCATCAGTGAGGGAGGGGTTGGGGCCAACGTCCTGACTTTC CAISEGGVGANVLTF
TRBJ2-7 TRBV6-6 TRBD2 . TGTGCCAGCAGTTACGTGGGACTAGCGGGAGGCGAGCAGTACTTC CASSYVGLAGGEQYF
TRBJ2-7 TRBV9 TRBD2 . TGTGCCAGCAGCGGACTAGCGGGGACCTACGAGCAGTACTTC CASSGLAGTYEQYF
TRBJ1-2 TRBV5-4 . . TGTGCCAGCAGCTTAGGGGGCTATGGCTACACCTTC CASSLGGYGYTF
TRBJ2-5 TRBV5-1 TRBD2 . TGCGCCAGCACAATTTTCAGCGGGGGCCAAGAGACCCAGTACTTC CASTIFSGGQETQYF
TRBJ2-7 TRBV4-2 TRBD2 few TGTGCCAGCAGCCAAGAACGGGAGGCGTACTACGAGCAGTACTTC CASSQEREAYYEQYF
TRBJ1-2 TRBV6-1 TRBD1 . TGTGCCAGCAGTGAAGCCGCGACAGGGATGGGCTATGGCTACACCTTC CASSEAATGMGYGYTF
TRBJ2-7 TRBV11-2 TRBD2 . TGTGCCAGCAGCTTCGGGGGAGGGTTTGGCCACGAGCAGTACTTC CASSFGGGFGHEQYF
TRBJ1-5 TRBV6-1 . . TGTGCCAGCAGTGATCGGGGGGAGATGCAGCCCCAGCATTTT CASSDRGEMQPQHF
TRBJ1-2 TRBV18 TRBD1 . TGTGCCAGCTCACCGTCACAGGGGGCTAGCTATGGCTACACCTTC CASSPSQGASYGYTF